These 17 T cell receptor beta chains share one sample of origin, sequenced in a study of memory CD8 T cells in hepatitis C reinfection. Here immunoSEQ multiplex PCR was the method, and the copy in TCRdb shows in-frame clones only, minus some. The sample has some 46,000 clones, roughly 89% seen once. Time point noted: late/post reinfection, 12 to 24 weeks after detection. The sorted cells went straight to TCR sequencing with no prior in vitro expansion. The sequencing sample was made of naive CD8+ T cells sorted from blood. The source of these receptors is a young man with hepatitis C virus infection.

This clone was picked up a small number of times. The chain recombines TRBV4-1 with TRBJ1-1, with a weak D call TRBD1 (6 bases). This CDR3 comprises 15 residues. The germline gives CDR1 MGHRA, CDR2 YSYEKL. V gave up 2 bases and J gave up 4 bases, with 14 bases separating them. The DNA of the CDR3 is TGCGCCAGCAGCCAACAACAGGGATTAAGCACTGAAGCTTTCTTT. The encoded protein is CASSQQQGLSTEAFF.

The chain is built from TRBV4-1 and TRBJ2-7; TRBD2 aligns across 7 bases. V dropped 1 base and J dropped 1; count of bases not matched to a gene: 4. This CDR3 is built from 15 residues. CDR1 and CDR2 from the germline V gene are MGHRA and YSYEKL. The CDR3 sequence is CASSQVGTTSYEQYF. DNA for the CDR3: TGCGCCAGCAGCCAAGTAGGGACTACATCCTACGAGCAGTACTTC.

CDR3 DNA: TGTGCCAGTAGTCTGGGGGACAGTTACTACAATGAGCAGTTCTTC. This translates into CASSLGDSYYNEQFF. The V call is TRBV19, the J call TRBJ2-1; 7 nucleotides match TRBD1. The junction had 7 bases not matched to a gene; V was cut back by 5 bases and J by 3 bases. The CDR3 is made up of 15 amino acids. Germline CDR1 and CDR2: LNHDA and SQIVND (reference sequence).

The rearrangement links TRBV28 to TRBJ2-3; perhaps TRBD2 as D (7 bases). The CDR3 is made up of 19 amino acids. V lost 1 base, J lost 2 bases, and 22 bases lay in between. CDR1 is MDHEN, CDR2 SYDVKM, per germline. For the CDR3, the DNA is TGTGCCAGCAGTTTATTTGGGGCGTCGCGGGGGCGGATCACAGATACGCAGTATTTT. Encoded protein: CASSLFGASRGRITDTQYF.

The chain has TRBV15 and TRBJ1-2, with TRBD1 as a possible D gene (6 bases). V lost 1 base and J lost 4, with 19 bases in between. The CDR3 extends over 17 amino acids. Germline assignment: CDR1 LNHNV and CDR2 YYDKDF (reference sequence). The CDR3 region has the DNA TGTGCCACCAGCAGAGGAGGACAGCTTATCTTTGTCTATGGCTACACCTTC. Protein: CATSRGGQLIFVYGYTF.

V gene TRBV27 combines with J gene TRBJ1-2; D not resolved. Looked up from germline, CDR1 is MNHEY and CDR2 is SMNVEV (reference sequence). The CDR3 is 13 amino acids. Trimming cost V 3 bases and J 4 bases, with 9 bases left between them. For the CDR3, the DNA is TGTGCCAGCAGTTTTTCAGGTTCCTATGGCTACACCTTC. It codes for CASSFSGSYGYTF.

The chain has TRBV19 and TRBJ2-5, with D maybe TRBD2 (6 bases). In germline, CDR1 is LNHDA, CDR2 SQIVND (reference sequence). The CDR3 extends over 16 amino acids. Trimming took off 1 base at V and 0 bases at J, with 12 bases between the two ends. CDR3 in amino acids: CASSIGVPGDQETQYF. The CDR3 DNA reads TGTGCCAGTAGTATAGGAGTCCCGGGGGACCAAGAGACCCAGTACTTC.

The CDR3 DNA sequence: TGTGCCAGCCTAGGGGACAGTGCTTACTATGGCTACACCTTC. Protein: CASLGDSAYYGYTF. The chain joins TRBV11-2 to TRBJ1-2, with TRBD1 matching 7 bases. Germline CDR1 is SGHAT and CDR2 is FQNNGV. Trimming cost V 8 bases and J 3 bases; bases outside gene matches: 9. CDR3 size: 14 residues. Combining the CDR3 with reference TRBV11-2 and TRBJ1-2 gives the whole variable domain EAGVAQSPRYKIIEKRQSVAFWCNPISGHATLYWYQQILGQGPKLLIQFQNNGVVDDSQLPKDRFSAERLKGVDSTLKIQPAKLEDSAVYLCASLGDSAYYGYTFGSGTRLTVV.

In DNA form, the CDR3 reads TGCAGCGTTCGAGAGGAGGGGCGGGGCACTGAAGCTTTCTTT. Amino acid sequence: CSVREEGRGTEAFF. The rearrangement joins TRBV29-1 to TRBJ1-1, with D possibly TRBD1 on 5 matching bases. The V gene's germline CDR1 is SQVTM and CDR2 ANQGSEA. CDR3 size: 14 residues. V was shortened by 5 bases and J by 4 bases, with 17 bases between the two germline ends.

This clone came up a few times. V gene TRBV4-1 combines with J gene TRBJ1-1; tentatively, D is TRBD1 (5 bases). Trimming pared 6 bases from V and 1 base from J, leaving 15 bases between. CDR1 is MGHRA and CDR2 is YSYEKL in the germline V gene. The CDR3 spans 15 residues. The CDR3 sequence is CASRQSRQTNTEAFF. DNA of the CDR3: TGCGCCAGCAGACAAAGCCGACAGACGAACACTGAAGCTTTCTTT.

Of note for this clone: Other DNA sequences in this specimen translate into the identical CDR3. V gene TRBV6-5 combines with J gene TRBJ2-7; D is undetermined. Germline values: CDR1 MNHEY, CDR2 SVGAGI. The V and J ends lost 2 bases and 1 base respectively, with 6 bases between them. This CDR3 region has 13 residues. CDR3 region: CASSYGTSYEQYF. The CDR3 nucleotides are TGTGCCAGCAGTTACGGTACATCCTACGAGCAGTACTTC.

In its sample, this clone was seen a few times. This chain links TRBV5-4 with TRBJ1-5; D unclear. V was trimmed by 3 bases and J by 0 bases, leaving 7 bases between them. CDR1 and CDR2 (germline): SGHNT, YYREEE (reference sequence). This CDR3 is built from 14 residues. The CDR3 DNA sequence: TGTGCCAGCAGCTCCGGAGGTAGCAATCAGCCCCAGCATTTT. Translating it yields CASSSGGSNQPQHF.

V usage is TRBV6-5 and J usage is TRBJ2-1; D is perhaps TRBD1 (6 bases). There are 14 residues in the CDR3. V lost 2 bases and J lost 7, with 12 bases in between. Germline V gene sequence: CDR1 MNHEY, CDR2 SVGAGI. The CDR3 spells CASSYQGRTNEQFF. The CDR3, as DNA: TGTGCCAGCAGTTACCAGGGGCGCACGAATGAGCAGTTCTTC.

This CDR3 reads CASSQSSGRPYEQYF. CDR3 coding DNA: TGCGCCAGCAGCCAATCTAGCGGGAGACCCTACGAGCAGTACTTC. The gene calls are TRBV4-3 and TRBJ2-7; 10 positions agree with TRBD2. V shed 2 bases, J shed 2 bases, and the junction held 3 bases outside the gene matches. Germline CDR1 is LGHNA and CDR2 is YSLEER. CDR3 length: 15 amino acids.

This chain links TRBV11-2 with TRBJ2-1; D not certain. The CDR3 is 13 residues long. V lost 3 bases to trimming and J lost 6 bases, with 9 bases between them. Germline V gene lookup returns CDR1 SGHAT and CDR2 FQNNGV. DNA for the CDR3: TGTGCCAGCAGCTTTAGCCAGTCCAATGAGCAGTTCTTC. Translation gives CASSFSQSNEQFF.

The chain uses TRBV6-5 and TRBJ2-7, with 11 bases identical to TRBD2. J was trimmed by 5 bases and V by 6 bases; bases with no gene match: 9. CDR1 MNHEY and CDR2 SVGAGI come from the germline V gene. This CDR3 is built from 15 residues. The CDR3 DNA follows: TGTGCCAGCAGGCCCACGGGACTAGCGGCGCACGAGCAGTACGTC. Protein product: CASRPTGLAAHEQYV.

This chain connects TRBV27 to TRBJ1-2; 8 bases fit TRBD1. V gave up 2 bases and J gave up 1 base; unmatched junction bases: 3. This CDR3 has 15 residues. Germline V gene sequence: CDR1 MNHEY, CDR2 SMNVEV (reference sequence). The CDR3 nucleotides read TGTGCCAGCAGTTTAGGACAGGGTCATAACTATGGCTACACCTTC. Translated, it gives CASSLGQGHNYGYTF.